The rows below give T cell receptor beta chains drawn from one sample of a study of neurological immune-mediated disorders. TCRdb processed the 5' RACE reads anew with MiXCR; each CDR3 protein has one entry. The repertoire has roughly 42,000 distinct CDR3 sequences, approximately 13% of them found once; the top ten carry around 10%. Source material: PBMCs. These receptors came from a man younger than 40 in good health. Both conserved end residues are part of each CDR3. D genes are given only for firm matches. Size values are once, few and many counts, or a class for expanded clones, and some rows have none.

15 TRBJ1-5 . TRBV20-1 many CSAREKDRTKGPQHF TGCAGTGCTAGAGAGAAAGACAGGACTAAAGGGCCCCAGCATTTT
13 TRBJ2-2 . TRBV12-3/TRBV12-4 . CASNLDGAGELFF TGTGCCAGCAATCTGGACGGAGCCGGGGAGCTGTTTTTT
15 TRBJ2-7 TRBD1 TRBV20-1 medium-sized CSARVAGQGRHEQYF TGCAGTGCTAGAGTAGCGGGACAGGGGAGGCACGAGCAGTACTTC
14 TRBJ1-1 . TRBV9 many CASSVDSTNTEAFF TGTGCCAGCAGCGTGGACAGTACGAACACTGAAGCTTTCTTT
15 TRBJ2-2 . TRBV7-2 few CASSHAFTDTGELFF TGTGCCAGCAGCCACGCCTTTACCGACACCGGGGAGCTGTTTTTT
12 TRBJ2-5 . TRBV5-6 many CASSGLQETQYF TGTGCCAGCAGCGGCCTTCAAGAGACCCAGTACTTC
13 TRBJ1-1 TRBD1 TRBV3-1 many CASRDRGQLEAFF TGTGCCAGCAGGGACAGGGGACAACTTGAAGCTTTCTTT
12 TRBJ1-2 . TRBV30 . CAWIYGSYGYTF TGTGCCTGGATCTACGGAAGCTATGGCTACACCTTC
12 TRBJ1-1 . TRBV4-1 many CASSQEGVEAFF TGCGCCAGCAGCCAAGAAGGGGTTGAAGCTTTCTTT
14 TRBJ1-5 . TRBV5-6 many CASTLGPTNQPQHF TGTGCCAGCACCCTGGGGCCGACTAATCAGCCCCAGCATTTT
14 TRBJ2-4 . TRBV5-1 many CASSLEREGNIQYF TGCGCCAGCAGCTTGGAAAGGGAAGGGAACATTCAGTACTTC
15 TRBJ2-7 TRBD1 TRBV5-1 many CASSLMTGGANEQYF TGCGCCAGCAGCTTGATGACAGGGGGCGCGAACGAGCAGTACTTC
13 TRBJ2-4 TRBD1 TRBV29-1 many CSAGQGGENIQYF TGCAGCGCCGGACAGGGGGGAGAAAACATTCAGTACTTC
13 TRBJ2-1 TRBD2 TRBV6-4 many CASSDWAGGREFF TGTGCCAGCAGTGACTGGGCGGGAGGAAGGGAGTTCTTC
13 TRBJ2-7 TRBD1 TRBV20-1 many CSAIGDSSYEQYF TGCAGTGCTATTGGGGACAGCTCCTACGAGCAGTACTTC
14 TRBJ2-7 TRBD1 TRBV3-1 many CASSPQGDPDEQYF TGTGCCAGCAGCCCCCAGGGGGACCCGGACGAGCAGTACTTC
17 TRBJ2-3 . TRBV7-9 many CASSYAVGAAGTDTQYF TGTGCCAGCAGCTACGCGGTGGGAGCGGCCGGCACAGATACGCAGTATTTT
13 TRBJ2-7 . TRBV2 many CASRENTGSEQYF TGTGCCAGCAGAGAGAATACAGGGAGCGAGCAGTACTTC
15 TRBJ2-7 TRBD2 TRBV19 few CASRKTSGSSYEQYF TGTGCCAGTAGGAAGACTAGCGGGAGCTCCTACGAGCAGTACTTC